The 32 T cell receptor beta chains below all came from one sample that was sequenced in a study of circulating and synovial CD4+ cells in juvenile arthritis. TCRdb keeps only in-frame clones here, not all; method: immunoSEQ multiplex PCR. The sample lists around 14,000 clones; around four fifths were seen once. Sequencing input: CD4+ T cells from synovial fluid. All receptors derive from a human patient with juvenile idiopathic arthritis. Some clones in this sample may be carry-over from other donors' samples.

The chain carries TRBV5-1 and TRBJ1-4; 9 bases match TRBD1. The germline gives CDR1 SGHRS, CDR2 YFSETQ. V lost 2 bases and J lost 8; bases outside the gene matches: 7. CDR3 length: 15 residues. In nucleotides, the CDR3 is TGCGCCAGCAGCTTAGACAGGGGGAACGGAGAAAAACTGTTTTTT. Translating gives CASSLDRGNGEKLFF.

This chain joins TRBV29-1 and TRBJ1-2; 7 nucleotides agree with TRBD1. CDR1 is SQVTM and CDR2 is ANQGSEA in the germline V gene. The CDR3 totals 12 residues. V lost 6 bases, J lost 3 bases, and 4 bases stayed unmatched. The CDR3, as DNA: TGCAGCGTAAGAGGGGGCGACTATGGCTACACCTTC. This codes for CSVRGGDYGYTF.

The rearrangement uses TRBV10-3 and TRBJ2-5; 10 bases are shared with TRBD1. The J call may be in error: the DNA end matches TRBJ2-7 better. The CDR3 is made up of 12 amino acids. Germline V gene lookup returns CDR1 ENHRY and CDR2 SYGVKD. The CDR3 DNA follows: TGTGCCTCGGGACAGGGGTGGGACGAGCAGTACTTC. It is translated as CASGQGWDEQYF.

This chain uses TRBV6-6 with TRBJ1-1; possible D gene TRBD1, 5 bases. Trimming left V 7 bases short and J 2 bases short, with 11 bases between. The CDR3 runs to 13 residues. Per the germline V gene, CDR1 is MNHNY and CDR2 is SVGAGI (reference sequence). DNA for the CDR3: TGTGCCAGCACCCGGACACTAAACACTGAAGCTTTCTTT. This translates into CASTRTLNTEAFF.

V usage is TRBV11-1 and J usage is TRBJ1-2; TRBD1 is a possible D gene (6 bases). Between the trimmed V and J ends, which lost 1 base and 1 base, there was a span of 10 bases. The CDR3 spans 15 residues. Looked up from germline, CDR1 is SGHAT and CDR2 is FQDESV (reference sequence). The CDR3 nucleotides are TGTGCCAGCAGCTTAGGCGCACAGGGTAACTATGGCTACACCTTC. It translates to CASSLGAQGNYGYTF. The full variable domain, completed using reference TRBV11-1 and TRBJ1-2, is EAEVAQSPRYKITEKSQAVAFWCDPISGHATLYWYRQILGQGPELLVQFQDESVVDDSQLPKDRFSAERLKGVDSTLKIQPAELGDSAMYLCASSLGAQGNYGYTFGSGTRLTVV.

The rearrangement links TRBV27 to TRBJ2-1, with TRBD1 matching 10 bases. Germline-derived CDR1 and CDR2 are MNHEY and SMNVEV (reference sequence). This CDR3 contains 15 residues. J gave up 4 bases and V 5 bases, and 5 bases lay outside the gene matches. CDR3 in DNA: TGTGCCAGCAGTCCCGGGACAGGGGCTTACAATGAGCAGTTCTTC. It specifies CASSPGTGAYNEQFF.

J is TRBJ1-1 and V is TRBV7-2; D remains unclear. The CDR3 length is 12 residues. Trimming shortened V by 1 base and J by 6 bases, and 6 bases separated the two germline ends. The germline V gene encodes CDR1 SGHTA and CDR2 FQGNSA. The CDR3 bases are TGTGCCAGCAGCTTAGTTGCAGCTGAAGCTTTCTTT. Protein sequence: CASSLVAAEAFF.

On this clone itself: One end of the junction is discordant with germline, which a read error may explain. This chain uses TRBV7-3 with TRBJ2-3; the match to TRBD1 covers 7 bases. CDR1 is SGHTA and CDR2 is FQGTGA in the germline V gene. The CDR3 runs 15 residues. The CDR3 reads CASTPRGRDTGTQYF. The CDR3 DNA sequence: TGTGCCAGCACCCCGAGGGGGCGCGACACAGGTACGCAGTATTTT.

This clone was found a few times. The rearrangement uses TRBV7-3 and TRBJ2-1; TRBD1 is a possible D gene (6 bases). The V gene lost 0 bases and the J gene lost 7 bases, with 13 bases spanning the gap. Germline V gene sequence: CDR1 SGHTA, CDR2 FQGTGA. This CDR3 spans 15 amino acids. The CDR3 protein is CASSLTLGAQNEQFF. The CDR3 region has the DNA TGTGCCAGCAGCTTAACGTTGGGGGCGCAGAATGAGCAGTTCTTC.

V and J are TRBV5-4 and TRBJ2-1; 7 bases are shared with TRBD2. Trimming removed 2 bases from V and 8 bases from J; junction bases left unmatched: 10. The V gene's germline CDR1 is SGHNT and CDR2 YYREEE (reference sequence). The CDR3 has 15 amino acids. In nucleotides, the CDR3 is TGTGCCAGCAGCTTAGAGGGGAGGGGAACCGATGAGCAGTTCTTC. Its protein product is CASSLEGRGTDEQFF.

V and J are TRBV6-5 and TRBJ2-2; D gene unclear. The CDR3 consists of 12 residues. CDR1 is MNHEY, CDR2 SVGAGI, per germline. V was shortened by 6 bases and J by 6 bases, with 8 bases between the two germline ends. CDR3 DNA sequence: TGTGCCAGCAGGATACACCCCGGGGAGCTGTTTTTT. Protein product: CASRIHPGELFF.

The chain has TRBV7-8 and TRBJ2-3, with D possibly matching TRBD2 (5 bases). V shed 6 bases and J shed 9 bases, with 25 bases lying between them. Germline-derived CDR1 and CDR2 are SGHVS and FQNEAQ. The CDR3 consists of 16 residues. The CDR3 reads CASRPTGRGAGVTQYF. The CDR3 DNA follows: TGTGCCAGCAGACCGACTGGGAGAGGAGCCGGGGTGACGCAGTATTTT. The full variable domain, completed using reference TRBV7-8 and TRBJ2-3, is GAGVSQSPRYKVAKRGQDVALRCDPISGHVSLFWYQQALGQGPEFLTYFQNEAQLDKSGLPSDRFFAERPEGSVSTLKIQRTQQEDSAVYLCASRPTGRGAGVTQYFGPGTRLTVL.

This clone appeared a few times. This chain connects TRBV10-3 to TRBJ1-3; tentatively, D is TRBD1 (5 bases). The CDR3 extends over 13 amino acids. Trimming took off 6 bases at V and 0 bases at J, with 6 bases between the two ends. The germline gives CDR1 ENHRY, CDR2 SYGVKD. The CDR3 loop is CAISQGSGNTIYF. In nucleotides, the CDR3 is TGTGCCATCAGCCAGGGCTCTGGAAACACCATATATTTT.

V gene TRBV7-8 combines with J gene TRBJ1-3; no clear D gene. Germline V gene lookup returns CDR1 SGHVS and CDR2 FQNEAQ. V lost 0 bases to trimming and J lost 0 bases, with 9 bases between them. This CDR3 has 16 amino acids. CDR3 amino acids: CASSLAHKISGNTIYF. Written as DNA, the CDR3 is TGTGCCAGCAGCTTAGCCCACAAGATCTCTGGAAACACCATATATTTT.

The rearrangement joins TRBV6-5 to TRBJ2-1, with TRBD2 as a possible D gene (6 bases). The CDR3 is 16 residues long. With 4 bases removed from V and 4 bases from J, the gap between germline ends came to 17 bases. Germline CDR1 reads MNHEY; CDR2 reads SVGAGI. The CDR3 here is CASSLGGEVGYNEQFF. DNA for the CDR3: TGTGCCAGCAGTTTAGGTGGGGAGGTCGGGTACAATGAGCAGTTCTTC.

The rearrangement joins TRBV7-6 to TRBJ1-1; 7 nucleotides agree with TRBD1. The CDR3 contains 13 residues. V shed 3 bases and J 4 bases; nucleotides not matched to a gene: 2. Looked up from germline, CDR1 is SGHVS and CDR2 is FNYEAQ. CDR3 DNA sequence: TGTGCCAGCAGCTTGACAGGGACCACTGAAGCTTTCTTT. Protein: CASSLTGTTEAFF.

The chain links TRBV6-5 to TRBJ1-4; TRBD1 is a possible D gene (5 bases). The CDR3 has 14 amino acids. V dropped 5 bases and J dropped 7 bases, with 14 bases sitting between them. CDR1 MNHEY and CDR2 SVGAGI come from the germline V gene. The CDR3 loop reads CASSGGGIGEKLFF. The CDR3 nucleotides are TGTGCCAGCAGTGGGGGGGGAATAGGTGAAAAACTGTTTTTT.

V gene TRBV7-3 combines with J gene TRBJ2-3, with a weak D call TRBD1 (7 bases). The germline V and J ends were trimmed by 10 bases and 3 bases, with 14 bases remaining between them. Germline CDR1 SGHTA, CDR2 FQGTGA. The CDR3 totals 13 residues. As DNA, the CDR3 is TGTGCCACCTCAGGGGGGCTGACAGATACGCAGTATTTT. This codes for CATSGGLTDTQYF.

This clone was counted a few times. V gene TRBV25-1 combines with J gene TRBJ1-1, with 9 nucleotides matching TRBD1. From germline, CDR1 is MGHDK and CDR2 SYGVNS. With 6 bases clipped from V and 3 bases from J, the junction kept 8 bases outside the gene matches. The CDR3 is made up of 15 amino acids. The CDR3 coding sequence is TGTGCCAGCAGGATGGGGACAGGGAGGGACACTGAAGCTTTCTTT. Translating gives CASRMGTGRDTEAFF.

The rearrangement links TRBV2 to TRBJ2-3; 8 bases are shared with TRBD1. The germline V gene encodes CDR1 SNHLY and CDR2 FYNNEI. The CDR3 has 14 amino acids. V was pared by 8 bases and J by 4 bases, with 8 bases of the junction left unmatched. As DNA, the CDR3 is TGTGCCAGCCGAGGGCAGGGGGCCTCAGATACGCAGTATTTT. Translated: CASRGQGASDTQYF.

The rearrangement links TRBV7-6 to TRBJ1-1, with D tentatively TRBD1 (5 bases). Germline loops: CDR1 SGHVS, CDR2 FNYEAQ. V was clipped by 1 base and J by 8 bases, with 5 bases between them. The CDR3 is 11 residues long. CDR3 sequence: CASSLGTEAFF. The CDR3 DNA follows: TGTGCCAGCAGCTTAGGGACAGAAGCTTTCTTT. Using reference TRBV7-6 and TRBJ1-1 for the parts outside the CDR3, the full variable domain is GAGVSQSPRYKVTKRGQDVALRCDPISGHVSLYWYRQALGQGPEFLTYFNYEAQQDKSGLPNDRFSAERPEGSISTLTIQRTEQRDSAMYRCASSLGTEAFFGQGTRLTVV.

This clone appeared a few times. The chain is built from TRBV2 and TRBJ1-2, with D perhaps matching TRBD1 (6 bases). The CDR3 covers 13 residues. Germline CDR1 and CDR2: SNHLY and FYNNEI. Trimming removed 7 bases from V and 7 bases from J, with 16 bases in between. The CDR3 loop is CASTNDRGGGYTF. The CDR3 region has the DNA TGTGCCAGCACTAATGATCGAGGGGGTGGCTACACCTTC. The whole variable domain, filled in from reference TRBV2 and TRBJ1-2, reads EPEVTQTPSHQVTQMGQEVILRCVPISNHLYFYWYRQILGQKVEFLVSFYNNEISEKSEIFDDQFSVERPDGSNFTLKIRSTKLEDSAMYFCASTNDRGGGYTFGSGTRLTVV.

CDR3 amino acids: CASSQDRVNQPQHF. The CDR3 region has the DNA TGTGCCAGCAGCCAAGACAGGGTGAATCAGCCCCAGCATTTT. This chain connects TRBV28 to TRBJ1-5; 7 positions agree with TRBD1. Trimming removed 6 bases from V and 4 bases from J; junction bases left unmatched: 6. The CDR3 loop spans 14 amino acids. The germline CDR1 and CDR2 sequences are MDHEN and SYDVKM.

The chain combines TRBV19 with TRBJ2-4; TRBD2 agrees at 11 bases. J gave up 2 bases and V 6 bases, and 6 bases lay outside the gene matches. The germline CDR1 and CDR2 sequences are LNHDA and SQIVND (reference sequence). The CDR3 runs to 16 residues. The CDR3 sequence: CASRQTSGVTKNIQYF. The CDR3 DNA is TGTGCCAGTAGGCAGACTAGCGGGGTGACCAAAAACATTCAGTACTTC.

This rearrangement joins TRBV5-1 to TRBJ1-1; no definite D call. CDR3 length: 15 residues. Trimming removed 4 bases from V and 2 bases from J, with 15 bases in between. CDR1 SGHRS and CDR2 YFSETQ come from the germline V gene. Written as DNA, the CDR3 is TGCGCCAGCAGCGCGGTCGGGTTTTCTAACACTGAAGCTTTCTTT. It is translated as CASSAVGFSNTEAFF. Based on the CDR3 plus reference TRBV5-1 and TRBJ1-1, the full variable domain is KAGVTQTPRYLIKTRGQQVTLSCSPISGHRSVSWYQQTPGQGLQFLFEYFSETQRNKGNFPGRFSGRQFSNSRSEMNVSTLELGDSALYLCASSAVGFSNTEAFFGQGTRLTVV.

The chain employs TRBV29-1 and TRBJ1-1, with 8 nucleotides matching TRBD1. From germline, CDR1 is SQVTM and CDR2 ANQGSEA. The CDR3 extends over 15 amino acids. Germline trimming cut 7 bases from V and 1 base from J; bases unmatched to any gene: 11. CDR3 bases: TGCAGCGCCCTTGTCAAGGGACAGGAGAACACTGAAGCTTTCTTT. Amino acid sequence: CSALVKGQENTEAFF.

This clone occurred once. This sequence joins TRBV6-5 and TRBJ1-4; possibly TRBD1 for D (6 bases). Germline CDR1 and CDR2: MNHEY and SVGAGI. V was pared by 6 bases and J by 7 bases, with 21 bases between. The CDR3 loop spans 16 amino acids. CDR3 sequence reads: CASRYTWELRGEKLFF. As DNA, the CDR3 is TGTGCCAGCAGGTACACCTGGGAGCTCAGGGGTGAAAAACTGTTTTTT.

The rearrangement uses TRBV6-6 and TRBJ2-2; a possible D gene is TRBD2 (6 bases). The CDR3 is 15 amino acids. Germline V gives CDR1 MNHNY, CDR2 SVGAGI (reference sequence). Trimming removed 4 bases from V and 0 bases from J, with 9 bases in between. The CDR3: CASSSRETNTGELFF. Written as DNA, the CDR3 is TGTGCCAGCAGTTCCCGGGAGACGAACACCGGGGAGCTGTTTTTT.

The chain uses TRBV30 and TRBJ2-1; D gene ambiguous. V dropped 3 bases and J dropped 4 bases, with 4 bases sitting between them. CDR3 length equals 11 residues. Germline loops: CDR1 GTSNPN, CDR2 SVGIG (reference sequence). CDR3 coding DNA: TGTGCCTGGAGGTCTTACAATGAGCAGTTCTTC. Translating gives CAWRSYNEQFF.

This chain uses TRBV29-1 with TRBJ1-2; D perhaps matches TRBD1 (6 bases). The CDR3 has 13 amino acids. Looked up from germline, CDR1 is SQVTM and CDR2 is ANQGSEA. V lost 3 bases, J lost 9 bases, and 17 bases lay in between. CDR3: CSVESGGGRSYTF. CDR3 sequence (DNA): TGCAGCGTTGAGTCCGGGGGCGGGAGAAGCTACACCTTC.

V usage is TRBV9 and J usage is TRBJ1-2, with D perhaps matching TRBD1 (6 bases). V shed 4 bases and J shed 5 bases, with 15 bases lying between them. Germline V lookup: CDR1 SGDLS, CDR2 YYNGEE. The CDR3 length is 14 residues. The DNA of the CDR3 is TGTGCCAGCAGCCCCTCCGGGACACTGTATGGCTACACCTTC. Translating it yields CASSPSGTLYGYTF.

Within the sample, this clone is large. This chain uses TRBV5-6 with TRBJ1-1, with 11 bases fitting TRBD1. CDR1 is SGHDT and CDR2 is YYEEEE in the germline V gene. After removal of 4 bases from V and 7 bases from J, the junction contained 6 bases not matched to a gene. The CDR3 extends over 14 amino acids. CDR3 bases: TGTGCCAGCAGCCCGGACAGGGGGCTGGTTGAAGCTTTCTTT. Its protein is CASSPDRGLVEAFF.